Listed below are T cell receptor beta chains from one sample, sequenced in a study of shared clonotypes between healthy human individuals. Produced via immunoSEQ multiplex PCR; TCRdb's table is partial and in-frame only. The sample includes around 2.5 million clones, approximately 94% of them seen just once. The sequenced material came from naive CD4+ T cells from PBMCs. The source is a man between 18 and 35 years old in good health. Some clones in this sample may be carry-over from other donors' samples. CDR3s include the opening cysteine and the closing phenylalanine or tryptophan. The D gene is left open where the match is weak. Expanded clones get a size class; other rows say once, few or many, or leave the size out.

size | J | D | length | V | CDR3 | DNA
NA | TRBJ2-5 | NA | 14 | TRBV12-5 | CASGFSGRRETQYF | TGTGCTAGTGGTTTCTCTGGACGGCGAGAGACCCAGTACTTC
NA | TRBJ2-2 | NA | 15 | TRBV9 | CASKRTAANTGELFF | TGTGCCAGCAAAAGGACCGCTGCGAACACCGGGGAGCTGTTTTTT
NA | TRBJ1-1 | NA | 11 | TRBV29-1 | CSETENTEAFF | TGCAGCGAGACAGAGAACACTGAAGCTTTCTTT
NA | TRBJ2-7 | NA | 14 | TRBV19 | CASSNFREPHEQYF | TGTGCCAGTAGTAATTTTCGGGAGCCCCACGAGCAGTACTTC
NA | TRBJ2-7 | NA | 16 | TRBV5-4 | CASSLTIDPKGDEQYF | TGTGCCAGCAGCTTGACAATCGACCCAAAAGGGGACGAGCAGTACTTC
NA | TRBJ1-1 | NA | 13 | TRBV30 | CAWRKGGNTEAFF | TGTGCCTGGAGGAAGGGGGGGAACACTGAAGCTTTCTTT
NA | TRBJ2-3 | NA | 14 | TRBV5-1 | CASSQTSSTDTQYF | TGCGCCAGCAGCCAGACGAGCAGTACAGATACGCAGTATTTT
NA | TRBJ2-7 | TRBD1 | 14 | TRBV2 | CASSGQGAQYEQYF | TGTGCCAGCAGTGGACAGGGGGCGCAGTACGAGCAGTACTTC
once | TRBJ2-7 | TRBD1 | 13 | TRBV2 | CASSGTGGYEQYF | TGTGCCAGCAGTGGGACAGGGGGCTACGAGCAGTACTTC
NA | TRBJ2-1 | TRBD2 | 14 | TRBV6-6 | CASSYLSGGNEQFF | TGTGCCAGCAGTTACCTCTCGGGGGGAAATGAGCAGTTCTTC
few | TRBJ2-2 | NA | 16 | TRBV19 | CASSIQGTTNTGELFF | TGTGCCAGTAGCATTCAGGGGACTACGAACACCGGGGAGCTGTTTTTT
NA | TRBJ2-7 | NA | 15 | TRBV7-2 | CASSLVPGSSYEQYF | TGTGCCAGCAGCTTAGTGCCTGGCAGCTCCTACGAGCAGTACTTC
once | TRBJ2-2 | TRBD1 | 16 | TRBV5-1 | CASSLSQGANTGELFF | TGCGCCAGCAGCTTGAGTCAGGGGGCGAACACCGGGGAGCTGTTTTTT
NA | TRBJ2-3 | TRBD2 | 17 | TRBV4-2 | CASSPVGSGSSTDTQYF | TGTGCCAGCAGCCCTGTGGGAAGCGGGAGCAGCACAGATACGCAGTATTTT
NA | TRBJ2-6 | NA | 14 | TRBV18 | CASSTITGANVLTF | TGTGCCAGCTCAACTATCACTGGGGCCAACGTCCTGACTTTC
NA | TRBJ1-1 | NA | 12 | TRBV5-4 | CASSPGQAEAFF | TGTGCCAGCAGCCCAGGGCAGGCTGAAGCTTTCTTT
NA | TRBJ1-1 | NA | 13 | TRBV6-1 | CASRLGGWTEAFF | TGTGCCAGCAGGCTGGGAGGGTGGACTGAAGCTTTCTTT
NA | TRBJ2-1 | TRBD2 | 16 | TRBV6-5 | CASSFRTSGTYNEQFF | TGTGCCAGCAGTTTCAGGACTAGCGGCACCTACAATGAGCAGTTCTTC
NA | TRBJ2-1 | NA | 13 | TRBV2 | CASRDSRYNEQFF | TGTGCCAGCCGGGACTCCCGATACAATGAGCAGTTCTTC
NA | TRBJ1-2 | NA | 13 | TRBV6-5 | CASSYTPNYGYTF | TGTGCCAGCAGTTATACACCTAACTATGGCTACACCTTC
NA | TRBJ1-5 | NA | 14 | TRBV6-5 | CASSYSRSNQPQHF | TGTGCCAGCAGTTACTCCCGTAGCAATCAGCCCCAGCATTTT
NA | TRBJ2-7 | NA | 15 | TRBV11-1 | CASSPNGGVRDEQYF | TGTGCCAGCAGTCCAAACGGCGGGGTCCGGGACGAGCAGTACTTC
NA | TRBJ2-7 | TRBD1 | 14 | TRBV27 | CASSTRDRGLKQYF | TGTGCCAGCAGTACCCGGGACAGGGGGCTTAAGCAGTACTTC
NA | TRBJ2-7 | NA | 14 | TRBV7-2 | CASSNFRGSYEQYF | TGTGCCAGCAGCAACTTCCGGGGATCCTACGAGCAGTACTTC